These 16 T cell receptor beta chains originate from one sample sequenced in a study of response to subunit inactivated influenza vaccine listed by TCRdb under 2018. Library preparation was by RT-PCR. Sequencing instrument: Illumina HiSeq 2500. TCRdb reprocessed the public reads (quality trimming at Q25 with fastp, clone calling with MiXCR) and kept in-frame beta chains. Here each entry gathers all rows of one CDR3 protein and keeps the most common genes and DNA. The sample contains 450,000 to 700,000 distinct CDR3 sequences, 14% of them found a single time. The top ten constitute around 10% of the sample. The sequencing here drew on PBMCs from blood, taken 12 days after vaccination. Every receptor here comes from a man aged 50 to 59 who received an inactivated influenza vaccine. Donor details come from another sample of the same person, matched by shared clones.

V gene TRBV7-2 combines with J gene TRBJ2-2; 7 positions match TRBD2. The V segment lost 5 bases and the J segment 5 bases; nucleotides outside the gene matches: 5. The CDR3 is 14 residues long. Germline loops: CDR1 SGHTA, CDR2 FQGNSA. DNA of the CDR3: TGTGCCAGCAGCCGGGGAGGGTTGACCGGGGAGCTGTTTTTT. It encodes CASSRGGLTGELFF.

This chain uses TRBV27 with TRBJ2-7; maybe TRBD1 (5 bases). Germline CDR1 is MNHEY and CDR2 is SMNVEV (reference sequence). V lost 5 bases, J lost 6 bases, and 20 bases lay in between. CDR3 size: 15 residues. The CDR3 DNA is TGTGCCAGCAGTCCCCAGTTTTGGGGCGTGGGCGAGCAGTACTTC. Protein sequence: CASSPQFWGVGEQYF.

The V gene is TRBV3-1, the J gene TRBJ2-5; the match to TRBD2 covers 12 bases. CDR1 and CDR2 (germline): LGHDT, YNNKEL (reference sequence). The trim removed 2 bases at V and 7 bases at J, leaving 8 bases unmatched. The CDR3 is 16 amino acids. The CDR3 sequence: CASSQPGLAGIGTQYF. The CDR3 DNA sequence: TGTGCCAGCAGCCAACCCGGACTAGCGGGGATTGGGACCCAGTACTTC.

The gene calls are TRBV29-1 and TRBJ2-1; no clear D. CDR3 size: 14 residues. Germline V gene lookup returns CDR1 SQVTM and CDR2 ANQGSEA. The ends were cut back, 5 bases at V and 0 bases at J, with 11 bases in the middle. CDR3: CSVRPFSSYNEQFF. Written as DNA, the CDR3 is TGCAGCGTTCGGCCCTTCAGCTCCTACAATGAGCAGTTCTTC.

This clonotype was seen only a few times. This sequence joins TRBV4-2 and TRBJ1-5; 9 bases align to TRBD1. The V gene's germline CDR1 is LGHNA and CDR2 YNFKEQ. The V and J ends lost 4 bases and 2 bases, in that order; junction bases with no gene match: 24. This CDR3 spans 22 amino acids. The CDR3 DNA sequence: TGTGCCAGCAGCCTAATCCATCTCCGGGGACAGGGAGGGTATATGGGCAATCAGCCCCAGCATTTT. Protein sequence: CASSLIHLRGQGGYMGNQPQHF.

This clonotype was detected a few times. This chain uses TRBV28 with TRBJ2-1; D possibly corresponds to TRBD1 (6 bases). This CDR3 has 17 residues. Per germline, CDR1 MDHEN and CDR2 SYDVKM. The V end was cut by 3 bases, the J end by 0 bases, with 15 bases between. CDR3 nucleotides: TGTGCCAGCAGTTTTCGAACGGGACACACCTCCTACAATGAGCAGTTCTTC. It encodes CASSFRTGHTSYNEQFF.

The V gene is TRBV5-1, the J gene TRBJ2-2, with TRBD1 identical over 7 bases. Trimming cost V 4 bases and J 4 bases; bases outside gene matches: 4. The CDR3 is 14 residues long. Germline CDR1 reads SGHRS; CDR2 reads YFSETQ. The CDR3 protein is CASSPTGITGELFF. In DNA, the CDR3 is TGCGCCAGCAGCCCGACAGGGATCACCGGGGAGCTGTTTTTT.

The CDR3 protein is CASSHIRTTYTDTQYF. In nucleotides, the CDR3 is TGTGCCAGCAGTCATATCAGGACTACATACACAGATACGCAGTATTTT. The chain couples TRBV12-3 or TRBV12-4 to TRBJ2-3; tentatively, D is TRBD2 (6 bases). The CDR3 has 16 amino acids. V was shortened by 5 bases and J by 2 bases, with 17 bases between the two germline ends.

V gene TRBV6-2 or TRBV6-3 combines with J gene TRBJ1-2, with D unresolved. The CDR3 covers 14 residues. The V gene's germline CDR1 is MNHEY and CDR2 SVGEGT. With 2 bases removed from V and 2 bases from J, the gap between germline ends came to 9 bases. CDR3 sequence: CASSYRVFNYGYTF. In DNA, the CDR3 is TGTGCCAGCAGTTACAGGGTATTCAACTATGGCTACACCTTC.

This clonotype turned up a few times. The chain combines TRBV7-2 with TRBJ2-5, with a weak D call TRBD1 (5 bases). Germline values: CDR1 SGHTA, CDR2 FQGNSA. V was trimmed by 9 bases and J by 0 bases, leaving 11 bases between them. This CDR3 has 13 residues. The chain's CDR3 is CASEKGYQETQYF. The CDR3 DNA is TGTGCCAGTGAAAAGGGGTACCAAGAGACCCAGTACTTC.

This clonotype was detected many times. CDR3 nucleotide sequence: TGTGCCAGCACTGTGACAGGGGGCACCGGGGAGCTGTTTTTT. Translation gives CASTVTGGTGELFF. The chain joins TRBV12-3 or TRBV12-4 to TRBJ2-2; 9 nucleotides match TRBD1. J was trimmed by 4 bases and V by 7 bases; bases with no gene match: 4. The CDR3 has 14 residues.

The table lists this clonotype with many counts. This chain uses TRBV5-1 with TRBJ1-1; 8 bases line up with TRBD1. CDR3 length: 14 residues. Trimming at V came to 3 bases and at J to 7 bases, leaving 8 bases not matched to a gene. Germline loops: CDR1 SGHRS, CDR2 YFSETQ. The CDR3 loop is CASSWEPGQVEAFF. CDR3 DNA: TGCGCCAGCAGCTGGGAACCGGGACAGGTTGAAGCTTTCTTT.

This clonotype showed up just a few times. The chain has TRBV6-1 and TRBJ2-7, with 8 bases matching TRBD1. The CDR3 sequence is 16 residues long. With 5 bases clipped from V and 4 bases from J, the junction kept 13 bases outside the gene matches. Germline V gene lookup returns CDR1 MNHNS and CDR2 SASEGT. CDR3 DNA sequence: TGTGCCAGCAGTCCCCGTACCAGGGGGCGCTTATACGAGCAGTACTTC. It encodes CASSPRTRGRLYEQYF.

This clonotype has a handful of counts. V gene TRBV2 combines with J gene TRBJ2-7; TRBD2 matches at 7 bases. V was clipped by 5 bases and J by 0 bases; unmatched bases: 10. The CDR3 runs 16 residues. CDR1 SNHLY and CDR2 FYNNEI come from the germline V gene. CDR3 sequence (DNA): TGTGCCAGCAGTCTAAACGGGGGGTTTCGCTCCTACGAGCAGTACTTC. Amino acids: CASSLNGGFRSYEQYF.

V is TRBV5-6 and J is TRBJ2-1, with 7 nucleotides matching TRBD2. Germline-derived CDR1 and CDR2 are SGHDT and YYEEEE. This CDR3 is built from 16 residues. The V gene end was trimmed by 1 base and the J gene end by 3 bases; junction bases not matched to a gene: 7. CDR3 sequence reads: CASSLTGRVLYNEQFF. The CDR3 DNA is TGTGCCAGCAGCTTGACGGGGAGGGTCCTCTACAATGAGCAGTTCTTC.

CDR3 in DNA: TGTGCCAGCAGTTGGAGTCAGGGGAGCGGCTACACCTTC. As protein: CASSWSQGSGYTF. The J gene is TRBJ1-2, the V gene TRBV12-3 or TRBV12-4, with a possible D match to TRBD1 (6 bases). The CDR3 covers 13 residues. V was pared by 4 bases and J by 8 bases, with 14 bases between.